This TCR beta chain came from a study of blood T cell repertoires in COVID-19. Trimming removed 1 base at V and 0 bases at J, with 10 bases between. The CDR3 extends over 14 amino acids. Germline V gene lookup returns CDR1 GTSNPN and CDR2 SVGIG (reference sequence). Across 24 US areas, participants ranged in age from roughly 18 to 95 years. Sequencing was performed with immunoSEQ multiplex PCR; in TCRdb, only in-frame clones are kept and a portion is missing. The table has approximately 490,000 clones, about 85% seen once. This chain links TRBV30 with TRBJ2-7; the D is unclear. This receptor was identified in a woman aged 18-30 years who had recovered from COVID-19. The specimen sequenced was PBMCs or T cells enriched from blood (not recorded which). For the CDR3, the DNA is TGTGCCTGGAGTGGAGACACCACCTCCTACGAGCAGTACTTC. Translation: CAWSGDTTSYEQYF.